This record concerns one T cell receptor (beta chain) sequence. Its target is not known. In germline, CDR1 is MNHNY, CDR2 SVGAGI (reference sequence). The length of the CDR3 is 14 residues. Trimming stripped 2 bases from V and 4 bases from J, with 9 bases between. This specimen comes from a study of T cell responses to AZD1222 COVID-19 vaccine. Some clones are missing from TCRdb's copy, which holds only in-frame ones; the method was immunoSEQ multiplex PCR. The sample includes around 260,000 clones, over 90% of them seen just once. Broader study findings: Donors were chiefly white British, with a greater number of females, and clonal diversity was perhaps underestimated. Regions 160-218 and 743-854 dominated among vaccine-associated CD4 TCRs spanning spike. All repertoire sampling was performed exclusively after the peak T cell response.

The sample consisted of peripheral blood, taken on day 0 of AZD1222 vaccination. This sequence joins TRBV6-6 and TRBJ1-3, with D uncertain. This clonotype was obtained from an adult in good health. In DNA form, the CDR3 reads TGTGCCAGCAGTTACCTGGTGAGGGGAAACACCATATATTTT. It yields the protein CASSYLVRGNTIYF.